This TCR beta chain emerged from a study of cytomegalovirus exposure and HLA in healthy donors. Study-wide results and caveats: The authors listed 180 or so TCR beta chains as cytomegalovirus-associated.

In the PCR, 60 Vbeta and 13 Jbeta primers were used. TCRdb keeps only in-frame clones here, not all; method: immunoSEQ multiplex PCR. Among 65,000 to 90,000 clones listed, roughly 82% were seen once. V gave up 5 bases and J gave up 7 bases; unmatched junction bases: 7. The length of the CDR3 is 14 residues. Germline V gives CDR1 MNHEY, CDR2 SMNVEV (reference sequence). Comments on this clone: The target antigen is unknown.

The sequence was obtained from a man between 18 and 35 years old in good health and CMV-seronegative. Sample: PBMCs. The chain joins TRBV27 to TRBJ1-5; TRBD1 agrees at 8 bases. The DNA for the CDR3 is TGTGCCAGCAGTACGGACAGGGAGGGACAGCCCCAGCATTTT. This sequence encodes CASSTDREGQPQHF.